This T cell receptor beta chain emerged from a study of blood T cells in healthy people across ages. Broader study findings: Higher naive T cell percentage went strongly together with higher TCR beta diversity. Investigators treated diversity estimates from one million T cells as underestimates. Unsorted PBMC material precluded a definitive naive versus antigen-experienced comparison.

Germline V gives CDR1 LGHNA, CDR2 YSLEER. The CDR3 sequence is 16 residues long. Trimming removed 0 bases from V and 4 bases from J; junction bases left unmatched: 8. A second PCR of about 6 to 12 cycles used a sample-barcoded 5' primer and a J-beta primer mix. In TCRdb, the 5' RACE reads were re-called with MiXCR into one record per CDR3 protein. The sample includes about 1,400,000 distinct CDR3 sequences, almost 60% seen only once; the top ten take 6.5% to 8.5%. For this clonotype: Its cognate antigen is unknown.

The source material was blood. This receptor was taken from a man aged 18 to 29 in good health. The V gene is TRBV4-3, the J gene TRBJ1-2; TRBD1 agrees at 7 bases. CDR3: CASSQEWDRGAYGYTF. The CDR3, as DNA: TGCGCCAGCAGCCAAGAGTGGGACAGAGGGGCCTATGGCTACACCTTC.